This TCR beta chain was sequenced for a study of cytomegalovirus exposure and HLA in healthy donors. The primer mix had 60 Vbeta and 13 Jbeta primers. Sequencing used immunoSEQ multiplex PCR; TCRdb keeps in-frame clones, though not all of them. The table lists about 140,000 clones, 73% of them singletons. Whole-study findings and limits: A later analysis linked roughly 17,000 TCR beta sequences to HLA alleles at 0.05 false discovery rate. In a later analysis, CMV-associated beta chains were mostly HLA-associated, it appeared. V segments that were indistinguishable, TRBV6-2 and TRBV6-3 among them, were omitted from analysis. The authors judged a highly shared variant cluster likely a sequencing artifact.

The CDR3 runs to 16 residues. The trim removed 4 bases at V and 7 bases at J, leaving 10 bases unmatched. Germline V gene lookup returns CDR1 SGHTA and CDR2 FQGNSA. To note about this clone: The target antigen is unknown.

The sequenced sample consisted of PBMCs. This chain uses TRBV7-2 with TRBJ1-6, with TRBD1 matching over 7 bases. The TCR comes from a woman between 40 and 50 years old in good health and CMV-seronegative. The CDR3 reads CASSSRYRGLNSPLHF. CDR3 nucleotide sequence: TGTGCCAGCAGCTCGCGATACAGGGGACTGAATTCACCCCTCCACTTT. The full variable domain, completed using reference TRBV7-2 and TRBJ1-6, is GAGVSQSPSNKVTEKGKDVELRCDPISGHTALYWYRQSLGQGLEFLIYFQGNSAPDKSGLPSDRFSAERTGGSVSTLTIQRTQQEDSAVYLCASSSRYRGLNSPLHFGNGTRLTVT.